These T cell receptor beta chains were read from a single sample in a study of shared clonotypes between healthy human individuals. Here immunoSEQ multiplex PCR was the method, and the copy in TCRdb shows in-frame clones only, minus some. The sample consists of about 580,000 clones, 95% to 98% of them appearing once. The sequencing sample was made of naive CD8+ T cells sorted from blood. The receptor source for this set is a man aged 25 to 40 in good health. Both conserved end residues are part of each CDR3. D genes are given only for firm matches. Size is stated for part of the rows, as once, few or many counts, or as a class when the clone is expanded.

j_call	d_call	v_call	clone_size	cdr3_aa	cdr3_nt
TRBJ2-5	.	TRBV14	.	CASSHFSTGRETQYF	TGTGCCAGCAGCCATTTCTCAACCGGTCGAGAGACCCAGTACTTC
TRBJ1-2	.	TRBV28	.	CASSFFGSYTF	TGTGCCAGCAGTTTCTTTGGAAGCTACACCTTC
TRBJ1-1	.	TRBV29-1	.	CSARMENTEAFF	TGCAGCGCCCGCATGGAGAACACTGAAGCTTTCTTT
TRBJ2-5	TRBD1	TRBV6-1	.	CASSDSRGPKRETQYF	TGTGCCAGCAGTGATTCTAGGGGGCCTAAACGAGAGACCCAGTACTTC
TRBJ1-5	.	TRBV19	.	CASSIPTGNQPQHF	TGTGCCAGTAGTATCCCAACAGGTAACCAGCCCCAGCATTTT
TRBJ2-7	.	TRBV7-6	.	CASSLVLRGTYEQYF	TGTGCCAGCAGCTTAGTCCTCAGGGGGACTTACGAGCAGTACTTC
TRBJ2-7	.	TRBV27	.	CASSRSPGMTYEQYF	TGTGCCAGCAGTAGGTCTCCGGGAATGACCTACGAGCAGTACTTC
TRBJ2-1	TRBD1	TRBV11-3	.	CASSRKGQGYNEQFF	TGTGCCAGCAGCCGTAAGGGACAGGGCTACAATGAGCAGTTCTTC
TRBJ2-2	.	TRBV7-9	once	CASSLYWLGKGTGELFF	TGTGCCAGCAGCTTATATTGGCTGGGAAAAGGCACCGGGGAGCTGTTTTTT
TRBJ1-2	TRBD1	TRBV5-1	.	CATYSPGQGGYTF	TGCGCCACATATTCTCCGGGACAGGGGGGCTACACCTTC
TRBJ1-1	.	TRBV6-6	.	CASSKRDLNTEAFF	TGTGCCAGCAGCAAACGGGATTTGAACACTGAAGCTTTCTTT
TRBJ2-7	TRBD1	TRBV7-6	.	CASSSGQGVYEQYF	TGTGCCAGCAGCTCGGGACAGGGGGTGTACGAGCAGTACTTC
TRBJ1-1	.	TRBV9	.	CASSVGAHPNTEAFF	TGTGCCAGCAGCGTGGGTGCGCACCCGAACACTGAAGCTTTCTTT
TRBJ2-2	.	TRBV5-1	.	CASSLGRATGELFF	TGCGCCAGCAGCTTGGGGCGGGCCACCGGGGAGCTGTTTTTT
TRBJ1-5	.	TRBV6-1	.	CASKYSNQPQHF	TGTGCCAGCAAGTATAGCAATCAGCCCCAGCATTTT
TRBJ2-5	.	TRBV7-9	.	CASSLITRETQYF	TGTGCCAGCAGCTTAATCACCCGGGAGACCCAGTACTTC
TRBJ1-6	.	TRBV5-1	.	CASSLSGSSSPLHF	TGCGCCAGCAGCTTATCAGGGTCGAGCTCACCCCTCCACTTT
TRBJ1-1	.	TRBV11-2	.	CASSLDLAGRMNTEAFF	TGTGCCAGCAGCTTAGATCTTGCGGGACGGATGAACACTGAAGCTTTCTTT
TRBJ1-5	.	TRBV27	once	CASSLSIGVNQPQHF	TGTGCCAGCAGTTTGTCGATCGGAGTTAATCAGCCCCAGCATTTT
TRBJ2-2	.	TRBV11-2	.	CASSLEGRELFF	TGTGCCAGCAGCTTAGAAGGGAGGGAGCTGTTTTTT
TRBJ2-7	TRBD2	TRBV27	.	CATGLAAYEQYF	TGTGCCACGGGACTAGCGGCGTACGAGCAGTACTTC
TRBJ2-2	.	TRBV7-3	.	CASSKAPGELFF	TGTGCCAGCAGCAAAGCCCCCGGGGAGCTGTTTTTT
TRBJ1-5	.	TRBV7-8	.	CASSFFDQPQHF	TGTGCCAGCAGCTTTTTCGATCAGCCCCAGCATTTT
TRBJ1-2	.	TRBV13	.	CATDQGGDYGYTF	TGTGCCACCGACCAGGGAGGGGACTATGGCTACACCTTC
TRBJ2-7	.	TRBV27	.	CASSSLAEDHQYF	TGTGCCAGCAGTTCCCTAGCCGAAGATCATCAGTACTTC
TRBJ2-1	.	TRBV27	.	CASSRAGNEQFF	TGTGCCAGCAGCCGTGCAGGGAATGAGCAGTTCTTC
TRBJ2-7	TRBD1	TRBV30	.	CAWGQGGYEQYF	TGTGCCTGGGGACAGGGAGGTTACGAGCAGTACTTC
TRBJ1-2	.	TRBV19	.	CASRGRNYGYTF	TGTGCCAGTAGGGGACGGAACTATGGCTACACCTTC
TRBJ2-7	TRBD2	TRBV10-3	.	CAISSMSPGRLAAFYEQYF	TGTGCCATCAGCTCTATGTCGCCCGGGAGACTAGCGGCGTTCTACGAGCAGTACTTC
TRBJ2-7	.	TRBV27	.	CASSLSRRHEQYF	TGTGCCAGCAGTTTATCTAGGCGCCACGAGCAGTACTTC
TRBJ2-5	TRBD2	TRBV13	once	CASSSKSGLAGGYQETQYF	TGTGCCAGCAGCTCAAAGTCGGGACTAGCGGGAGGGTACCAAGAGACCCAGTACTTC
TRBJ1-1	.	TRBV29-1	.	CSVAGFGANTEAFF	TGCAGCGTTGCCGGGTTTGGGGCCAACACTGAAGCTTTCTTT
TRBJ2-7	.	TRBV7-2	.	CASSLAGLASSYEQYF	TGTGCCAGCAGCTTAGCAGGGTTAGCGAGCTCCTACGAGCAGTACTTC
TRBJ2-1	TRBD2	TRBV7-8	once	CASSFPIGAGGPSDEQFF	TGTGCCAGCAGCTTCCCGATCGGAGCGGGAGGGCCAAGCGATGAGCAGTTCTTC
TRBJ2-5	.	TRBV18	few	CASSPRPETQYF	TGTGCCAGCTCTCCAAGGCCGGAGACCCAGTACTTC
TRBJ2-7	.	TRBV15	.	CATSKGGRGMEEQYF	TGTGCCACCAGCAAAGGGGGACGGGGAATGGAGGAGCAGTACTTC
TRBJ2-5	.	TRBV27	few	CASSSGPTWMTQYF	TGTGCCAGCAGTTCGGGACCGACATGGATGACCCAGTACTTC
TRBJ1-1	.	TRBV6-5	.	CASSVRPNTEAFF	TGTGCCAGCAGTGTCAGGCCGAACACTGAAGCTTTCTTT